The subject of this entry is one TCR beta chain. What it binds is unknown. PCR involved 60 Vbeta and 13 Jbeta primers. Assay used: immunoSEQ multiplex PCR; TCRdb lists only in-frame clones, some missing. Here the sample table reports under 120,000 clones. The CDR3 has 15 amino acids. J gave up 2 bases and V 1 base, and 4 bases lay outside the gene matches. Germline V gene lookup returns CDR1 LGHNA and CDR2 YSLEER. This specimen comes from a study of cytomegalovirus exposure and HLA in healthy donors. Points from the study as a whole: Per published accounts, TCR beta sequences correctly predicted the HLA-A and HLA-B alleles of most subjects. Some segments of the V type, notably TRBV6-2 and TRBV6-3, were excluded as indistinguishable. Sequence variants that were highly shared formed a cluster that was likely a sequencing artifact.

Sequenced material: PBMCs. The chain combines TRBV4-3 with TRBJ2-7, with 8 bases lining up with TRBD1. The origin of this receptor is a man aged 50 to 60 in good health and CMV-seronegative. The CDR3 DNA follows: TGCGCCAGCAGCCAAGTCAGGGACAGGCCCTACGAGCAGTACTTC. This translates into CASSQVRDRPYEQYF.